The rows below give T cell receptor beta chains drawn from one sample of a study of T cells after yellow fever vaccination. TCRdb fed the 5' RACE reads into MiXCR, producing one record per CDR3 protein. Among hundreds of thousands of distinct CDR3 sequences listed, around an eighth were seen once. The material sequenced was CD4+ T cells sorted from PBMCs, taken 15 days after the yellow fever booster vaccination. These receptor sequences come from a man aged 18 to 35 who received the YFV17D yellow fever vaccine. CDR3s include the opening cysteine and the closing phenylalanine or tryptophan. D genes are given only for firm matches. Clone size, where shown, is once, few, many, or a class for clones that have expanded.

V: TRBV11-2
size: many
D: -
J: TRBJ2-3
CDR3: CASSLVIGSRDTQYF
DNA: TGTGCCAGCAGCTTAGTGATAGGGAGTCGGGATACGCAGTATTTT

V: TRBV24-1
size: -
D: -
J: TRBJ2-3
CDR3: CATSDSQDSTDTQYF
DNA: TGTGCCACCAGTGATTCTCAGGACTCGACGGATACGCAGTATTTT

V: TRBV4-2
size: few
D: TRBD1
J: TRBJ1-5
CDR3: CASSQEGQGWSNQPQHF
DNA: TGTGCCAGCAGCCAAGAGGGACAGGGGTGGAGCAATCAGCCCCAGCATTTT

V: TRBV28
size: -
D: TRBD1
J: TRBJ1-5
CDR3: CASSTGAALGNQPQHF
DNA: TGTGCCAGCAGTACAGGGGCGGCTTTAGGCAATCAGCCCCAGCATTTT

V: TRBV5-5
size: -
D: TRBD1
J: TRBJ1-2
CDR3: CASSRTGEHTF
DNA: TGTGCCAGCAGCCGGACAGGGGAACACACCTTC

V: TRBV5-1
size: -
D: -
J: TRBJ2-1
CDR3: CASSWDPSRRNEQFF
DNA: TGCGCCAGCAGCTGGGACCCCTCTAGGCGCAATGAGCAGTTCTTC

V: TRBV10-2
size: -
D: -
J: TRBJ2-7
CDR3: CASSPDTSYEQYF
DNA: TGCGCCAGCAGCCCCGACACTTCCTACGAGCAGTACTTC

V: TRBV6-2/TRBV6-3
size: many
D: TRBD2
J: TRBJ2-5
CDR3: CASSSSGGEETQYF
DNA: TGTGCCAGCAGTTCGTCGGGAGGGGAAGAGACCCAGTACTTC

V: TRBV6-5
size: few
D: -
J: TRBJ2-7
CDR3: CASRVDRLYSYEQYF
DNA: TGTGCCAGCAGAGTTGACAGGTTGTACTCCTACGAGCAGTACTTC

V: TRBV3-1
size: -
D: TRBD2
J: TRBJ2-3
CDR3: CASSPVTSGPADTQYF
DNA: TGTGCCAGCAGCCCGGTGACTAGCGGGCCTGCGGATACGCAGTATTTT

V: TRBV6-1
size: few
D: -
J: TRBJ2-2
CDR3: CASSEWRGLNTGELFF
DNA: TGTGCCAGCAGTGAATGGCGGGGGCTGAACACCGGGGAGCTGTTTTTT

V: TRBV5-1
size: many
D: -
J: TRBJ1-1
CDR3: CASSLESLSSTEAFF
DNA: TGCGCCAGCAGCTTGGAGAGCCTCTCGAGCACTGAAGCTTTCTTT

V: TRBV11-3
size: -
D: -
J: TRBJ2-3
CDR3: CASSGRQGTDTQYF
DNA: TGTGCCAGCAGCGGGAGACAGGGCACAGATACGCAGTATTTT

V: TRBV9
size: -
D: -
J: TRBJ1-1
CDR3: CASSVESNTEAFF
DNA: TGTGCCAGCAGCGTAGAAAGTAACACTGAAGCTTTCTTT

V: TRBV7-3
size: -
D: -
J: TRBJ2-7
CDR3: CASSLGRRDLSYEQYF
DNA: TGTGCCAGCAGCTTAGGAAGACGTGACCTTTCCTACGAGCAGTACTTC

V: TRBV7-3
size: -
D: -
J: TRBJ2-1
CDR3: CASSQMGGKNEQFF
DNA: TGTGCCAGCAGCCAAATGGGGGGAAAGAATGAGCAGTTCTTC

V: TRBV11-2
size: few
D: TRBD1
J: TRBJ2-7
CDR3: CASGRDRAHEQYF
DNA: TGTGCCAGCGGCAGGGACAGGGCACACGAGCAGTACTTC

V: TRBV5-1
size: -
D: -
J: TRBJ2-7
CDR3: CASSASVGPYEQYF
DNA: TGCGCCAGCAGCGCTTCTGTCGGACCCTACGAGCAGTACTTC

V: TRBV12-3/TRBV12-4
size: few
D: TRBD2
J: TRBJ2-1
CDR3: CASSFGLAGLNEQFF
DNA: TGTGCCAGCAGTTTTGGACTAGCGGGGTTGAATGAGCAGTTCTTC

V: TRBV5-1
size: many
D: -
J: TRBJ2-2
CDR3: CASSLTGNTGELFF
DNA: TGTGCCAGCAGCTTAACAGGGAACACCGGGGAGCTGTTTTTT

V: TRBV10-3
size: many
D: -
J: TRBJ1-2
CDR3: CAIGTNYGYTF
DNA: TGTGCCATTGGGACCAACTATGGCTACACCTTC

V: TRBV4-3
size: -
D: TRBD2
J: TRBJ2-7
CDR3: CASSQDRLAGAVPYEQYF
DNA: TGCGCCAGCAGCCAAGATAGGCTAGCGGGGGCTGTCCCCTACGAGCAGTACTTC

V: TRBV4-1
size: -
D: -
J: TRBJ1-4
CDR3: CASSQGGGVSEKLFF
DNA: TGCGCCAGCAGCCAAGGGGGCGGGGTCTCGGAAAAACTGTTTTTT

V: TRBV4-3
size: -
D: TRBD1
J: TRBJ2-3
CDR3: CASSQATHPGQGADTQYF
DNA: TGCGCCAGCAGCCAAGCTACGCATCCGGGACAGGGTGCAGATACGCAGTATTTT

V: TRBV6-5
size: -
D: TRBD1
J: TRBJ2-5
CDR3: CASSLGQGSETQYF
DNA: TGTGCCAGCAGTTTGGGACAGGGATCAGAGACCCAGTACTTC

V: TRBV20-1
size: -
D: -
J: TRBJ1-2
CDR3: CSAFQLGRYGYTF
DNA: TGCAGTGCTTTCCAGTTGGGACGCTATGGCTACACCTTC

V: TRBV25-1
size: once
D: TRBD1
J: TRBJ2-7
CDR3: CASRQGAWEQYF
DNA: TGTGCCTCGAGGCAGGGGGCATGGGAGCAGTACTTC

V: TRBV4-1
size: -
D: -
J: TRBJ1-6
CDR3: CASSQAGADSPLHF
DNA: TGCGCCAGCAGCCAAGCCGGTGCTGACTCACCCCTCCACTTT

V: TRBV7-2
size: -
D: -
J: TRBJ2-7
CDR3: CASSLMDSFKEQYF
DNA: TGTGCCAGCAGCTTAATGGACAGTTTTAAGGAGCAGTACTTC